This TCR beta chain was identified during a study of blood T cell repertoires in COVID-19. Across the study: From the United States, Italy and Spain came samples of acute and convalescent COVID-19. Sources were T cells, B-cell-depleted T cells, or PBMCs; the material itself was cDNA or gDNA.

The ends lost 4 bases at V and 1 base at J; junction bases unmatched: 4. This CDR3 has 17 residues. In germline, CDR1 is SEHNR, CDR2 FQNEAQ (reference sequence). Original data processing: Amplified reference gene primers provided the basis for estimating nucleated cell counts. Produced via immunoSEQ multiplex PCR; TCRdb's table is partial and in-frame only. The V and J calls and the clone size are those of that table, but D and trimming were determined from the DNA. The sample has a few hundred thousand clones; around 86% are singletons. The origin of this receptor is a man between 60 and 75 years old with acute or convalescent COVID-19. Source material: peripheral blood. The chain combines TRBV7-9 with TRBJ1-4, with TRBD1 matching 12 bases. CDR3 in amino acids: CASSSRDRGQTNEKLFF. For the CDR3, the DNA is TGTGCCAGCAGCTCACGGGACAGGGGGCAAACTAATGAAAAACTGTTTTTT.